This TCR beta chain derives from a study of Ad26.COV2.S vaccination and SARS-CoV-2 variants. Study-level background: Intramuscular Ad26.COV2.S at 5x10^10 or 1x10^11 viral particles.

The CDR3 covers 13 residues. The germline V and J ends were trimmed by 4 bases and 1 base, with 8 bases remaining between them. Germline V gives CDR1 SGHRS, CDR2 YFSETQ. With respect to this clone: No antigen is known for it.

The sample's treatment: about 20 received Ad26.COV2.S at low or high dose, single or two shots; 5 received placebo; per-sample allocation not given. Samples came from day 63 after the first vaccine or placebo injection. An Ad26 vector carrying the Wuhan-strain SARS-CoV-2 spike served as the vaccine. Study-wide points: Marked by substantial breadth, spike-specific CD8+ and CD4+ T cell responses were reportedly seen after vaccination. Total T cell responses, in the TCR breadth and depth analyses, may have been underestimated.

The method was immunoSEQ multiplex PCR; TCRdb's version includes in-frame clones alone and lacks a portion of them. The repertoire has roughly 680,000 clones, roughly 90% of them found once; the top ten carry nearly 1.5%. This receptor was identified in a person aged 18-60 years who received the Ad26.COV2.S COVID-19 vaccine or a placebo. Specimen: peripheral blood, collected in a trial of Ad26.COV2.S vaccine versus placebo. The chain couples TRBV5-1 to TRBJ1-1; no clear D. CDR3 amino acids: CASSPAENTEAFF. The CDR3 DNA reads as TGCGCCAGCAGCCCGGCGGAGAACACTGAAGCTTTCTTT.